This T cell receptor beta chain was identified during a study of PD-L1 blockade in urothelial cancer. Study information: Atezolizumab was started by patients at some point between 2014 and 2016 at 1,200 mg intravenously every 3 weeks.

Time point defined: peripheral blood 6 weeks after treatment start. The patients had locally advanced or metastatic urothelial carcinoma. Each patient gave between 1 and 8 samples of peripheral blood mononuclear cells, which were collected pretreatment and during treatment. Synthetic spike-ins, TCR analog templates, were added into each PCR. Libraries were prepared by immunoSEQ multiplex PCR; TCRdb keeps only in-frame clonotypes and omits some of them. The table records 45,000 to 55,000 clones, approximately 83% of them present only once. Material: PBMCs, obtained around atezolizumab (anti-PD-L1) treatment. The receptor's source is a man aged 55 to 70 with urothelial cancer.

The CDR3 loop is CASSQGWGRAYGYTF. CDR3 coding DNA: TGCGCCAGCAGCCAAGGATGGGGCAGGGCCTATGGCTACACCTTC. The chain recombines TRBV4-1 with TRBJ1-2; a possible D gene is TRBD1 (5 bases). This CDR3 comprises 15 residues. Germline V lookup: CDR1 MGHRA, CDR2 YSYEKL. V dropped 1 base and J dropped 4 bases, with 13 bases sitting between them.